This entry lists 28 T cell receptor beta chains sequenced from one sample in a study of identical twins. TCRdb reprocessed the 5' RACE reads via MiXCR and lists one record per CDR3 protein. The data contain roughly 1,500,000 distinct CDR3 sequences, less than 40% of them seen just once; the ten biggest clones take up 0.25% to 0.3%. Material: cord blood. The receptors were gathered from a newborn girl in good health.

The chain has TRBV20-1 and TRBJ1-1; a weak D match, TRBD1 (6 bases). The V end lost 3 bases, the J end lost 6 bases, and 11 bases lay between the germline ends. The CDR3 runs 12 residues. Germline assignment: CDR1 DFQATT and CDR2 SNEGSKA (reference sequence). The CDR3: CSAREQGAEAFF. The CDR3 coding sequence is TGCAGTGCTAGGGAACAGGGTGCTGAAGCTTTCTTT.

The chain carries TRBV7-2 and TRBJ2-3, with TRBD2 matching over 9 bases. Germline lookup yields CDR1 SGHTA and CDR2 FQGNSA. This CDR3 spans 15 amino acids. V shed 1 base and J 6 bases; nucleotides not matched to a gene: 5. The DNA for the CDR3 is TGTGCCAGCAGCTTAGGACTAGCGGAGGCGGATACGCAGTATTTT. Translation gives CASSLGLAEADTQYF.

The chain uses TRBV25-1 and TRBJ2-7; 8 nucleotides agree with TRBD1. Germline V gene data show CDR1 as MGHDK and CDR2 as SYGVNS. This CDR3 is built from 16 residues. J was trimmed by 2 bases and V by 4 bases; bases with no gene match: 10. The CDR3 loop reads CASSGSGTGRTYEQYF. As DNA, the CDR3 is TGTGCCAGCAGTGGATCCGGGACAGGACGGACCTACGAGCAGTACTTC.

The V call is TRBV4-1, the J call TRBJ1-4; D is unclear. Trimming pared 10 bases from V and 5 bases from J, leaving 17 bases between. The germline V gene has CDR1 MGHRA and CDR2 YSYEKL. CDR3 length: 14 residues. The CDR3 is CATTPAGLNEKLFF. DNA of the CDR3: TGCGCCACCACACCAGCAGGACTCAATGAAAAACTGTTTTTT.

There are many counts of this clonotype. This rearrangement joins TRBV12-3 or TRBV12-4 to TRBJ2-3, with 10 nucleotides matching TRBD2. Germline trimming cut 4 bases from V and 2 bases from J; bases unmatched to any gene: 9. The CDR3 length is 17 residues. CDR3 in amino acids: CASSSQLLAGNTDTQYF. The CDR3 DNA reads as TGTGCCAGCAGTTCCCAATTACTAGCGGGGAACACAGATACGCAGTATTTT.

This chain uses TRBV12-3 or TRBV12-4 with TRBJ1-2; the match to TRBD1 covers 7 bases. Trimming took 5 bases from V and 2 from J; bases not matched to a gene: 8. The CDR3 extends over 15 amino acids. CDR3 bases: TGTGCCAGCAGTCAGAGACAGGGTGGAAACTATGGCTACACCTTC. Translating it yields CASSQRQGGNYGYTF.

V and J are TRBV10-3 and TRBJ1-5; tentatively, D is TRBD1 (5 bases). With 8 bases removed from V and 3 bases from J, the gap between germline ends came to 11 bases. Looked up from germline, CDR1 is ENHRY and CDR2 is SYGVKD. The CDR3 sequence is 13 residues long. CDR3: CAIGDGPNQPQHF. CDR3 in DNA: TGTGCCATCGGGGACGGACCCAATCAGCCCCAGCATTTT.

The chain recombines TRBV25-1 with TRBJ2-2; D could derive from TRBD1 or TRBD2 (5 bases each). Germline V CDR1 and CDR2: MGHDK, SYGVNS. The germline V and J ends were trimmed by 0 bases and 4 bases, with 9 bases remaining between them. The CDR3 contains 15 residues. The CDR3 protein is CASSEYTGTTGELFF. The CDR3 DNA reads TGTGCCAGCAGTGAATATACTGGGACCACCGGGGAGCTGTTTTTT.

A few counts support this clonotype. The rearrangement uses TRBV4-2 and TRBJ2-3; TRBD1 aligns across 8 bases. V trimming: 1 base; J trimming: 2 bases; junction bases outside the gene matches: 5. Looked up from germline, CDR1 is LGHNA and CDR2 is YNFKEQ. The CDR3 runs to 16 residues. The CDR3 coding sequence is TGTGCCAGCAGCCAAGGGCAGGGGGCCACCACAGATACGCAGTATTTT. Amino acids: CASSQGQGATTDTQYF.

This sequence joins TRBV18 and TRBJ2-7; 11 bases are shared with TRBD2. Per the germline V gene, CDR1 is KGHSH and CDR2 is LQKENI. The CDR3 extends over 16 amino acids. V trimming: 4 bases; J trimming: 3 bases; junction bases outside the gene matches: 8. CDR3 sequence: CASSLRPGLAVYEQYF. DNA of the CDR3: TGTGCCAGCTCACTAAGACCGGGACTAGCGGTCTACGAGCAGTACTTC.

This clonotype has a handful of counts. J is TRBJ2-7 and V is TRBV6-1; 8 positions agree with TRBD1. Germline loops: CDR1 MNHNS, CDR2 SASEGT. This CDR3 comprises 15 residues. Trimming removed 2 bases from V and 7 bases from J; junction bases left unmatched: 10. CDR3 coding DNA: TGTGCCAGCAGTGAACCGGGACAGGTGAGCTTTGAGCAGTACTTC. Residues: CASSEPGQVSFEQYF.

This sequence joins TRBV6-5 and TRBJ2-7; TRBD2 is a possible D gene (5 bases). Between the trimmed V and J ends, which lost 0 bases and 1 base, there was a span of 16 bases. The CDR3 contains 17 residues. Germline V lookup: CDR1 MNHEY, CDR2 SVGAGI. CDR3: CASSYSGKGGESYEQYF. As DNA, the CDR3 is TGTGCCAGCAGTTACTCGGGGAAGGGTGGGGAGTCCTACGAGCAGTACTTC.

The CDR3 sequence: CASSPKPATYNEQYF. CDR3 nucleotides: TGTGCCAGCAGTCCAAAACCCGCCACCTACAATGAGCAGTACTTC. This chain links TRBV6-5 with TRBJ2-7, with D hard to call. CDR1 and CDR2 from the germline V gene are MNHEY and SVGAGI. The CDR3 extends over 15 amino acids. The V end was cut by 5 bases, the J end by 7 bases, with 21 bases between.

The J gene is TRBJ1-5, the V gene TRBV10-3, with TRBD1 identical over 9 bases. With V trimmed by 3 bases and J by 4 bases, 4 bases remained unmatched. Germline V gene sequence: CDR1 ENHRY, CDR2 SYGVKD. The CDR3 length is 15 residues. The DNA for the CDR3 is TGTGCCATCAGTGACTACGACAGGGGGAATCAGCCCCAGCATTTT. Translation: CAISDYDRGNQPQHF.

This clonotype was picked up a small number of times. The V and J genes are TRBV27 and TRBJ1-2, with D perhaps matching TRBD1 (5 bases). Per the germline V gene, CDR1 is MNHEY and CDR2 is SMNVEV (reference sequence). The length of the CDR3 is 13 residues. V lost 6 bases to trimming and J lost 1 base, with 9 bases between them. This CDR3 reads CASRGGHNYGYTF. The CDR3 nucleotides are TGTGCCAGCAGGGGAGGACATAACTATGGCTACACCTTC.

This clonotype was seen a few times. The CDR3 DNA reads TGTGCCAGCAGTTCTCCGGGAACGGTCAATGAGCAGTTCTTC. Encoded protein: CASSSPGTVNEQFF. This chain joins TRBV28 and TRBJ2-1; D might be TRBD2 (5 bases). The CDR3 runs 14 residues. V was clipped by 4 bases and J by 6 bases, with 13 bases between them. Per germline, CDR1 MDHEN and CDR2 SYDVKM.

The table lists this clonotype with a few counts. The chain links TRBV19 to TRBJ1-5, with 7 bases identical to TRBD1. This CDR3 has 14 amino acids. Per germline, CDR1 LNHDA and CDR2 SQIVND (reference sequence). V lost 5 bases and J lost 7; bases outside the gene matches: 8. The CDR3 region is CASSATGVGQPQHF. The CDR3 DNA reads TGTGCCAGTAGTGCAACAGGGGTGGGGCAGCCCCAGCATTTT. The complete variable domain, with remaining parts taken from reference TRBV19 and TRBJ1-5, reads DGGITQSPKYLFRKEGQNVTLSCEQNLNHDAMYWYRQDPGQGLRLIYYSQIVNDFQKGDIAEGYSVSREKKESFPLTVTSAQKNPTAFYLCASSATGVGQPQHFGDGTRLSIL.

V usage is TRBV6-2 or TRBV6-3 and J usage is TRBJ2-1; D unclear. The germline V gene encodes CDR1 MNHEY and CDR2 SVGEGT. The ends were cut back, 7 bases at V and 6 bases at J, with 16 bases in the middle. The CDR3 consists of 14 residues. The CDR3 loop is CASIQDLPPNEQFF. The CDR3 coding sequence is TGTGCCAGCATCCAGGACCTCCCCCCCAATGAGCAGTTCTTC.

This clonotype was seen repeatedly, ten times or more. The chain carries TRBV29-1 and TRBJ2-1; TRBD2 matches at 7 bases. Germline CDR1 is SQVTM and CDR2 is ANQGSEA. J gave up 0 bases and V 2 bases, and 7 bases lay outside the gene matches. This CDR3 is 16 amino acids long. For the CDR3, the DNA is TGCAGCGTTGAACTCCAACTAGCGAGCTCCTACAATGAGCAGTTCTTC. Translated: CSVELQLASSYNEQFF.

The CDR3 region has the DNA TGTGCCAGCAGTTTAGGGACGCCAGGAAACATTCAGTACTTC. It codes for CASSLGTPGNIQYF. The rearrangement uses TRBV12-3 or TRBV12-4 and TRBJ2-4, with no clear D. The V gene lost 1 base and the J gene lost 6 bases, with 10 bases spanning the gap. The CDR3 is 14 amino acids.

This chain joins TRBV7-2 and TRBJ1-1; D is undetermined. Germline V gene data show CDR1 as SGHTA and CDR2 as FQGNSA. Between the trimmed V and J ends, which lost 1 base and 0 bases, there was a span of 9 bases. CDR3 size: 15 residues. CDR3 nucleotides: TGTGCCAGCAGCTTAGGGCCAGCTTTGAACACTGAAGCTTTCTTT. Its protein product is CASSLGPALNTEAFF.

This rearrangement joins TRBV10-3 to TRBJ2-1; either TRBD1 or TRBD2 may fit D (6 bases each). The CDR3 contains 11 residues. The germline V gene encodes CDR1 ENHRY and CDR2 SYGVKD. V lost 6 bases and J 12 bases, leaving 12 bases between the germline ends. This CDR3 is CAIRGARGQFF. As DNA, the CDR3 is TGTGCCATCAGGGGGGCGCGGGGGCAGTTCTTC.

This clonotype was found a few times. The chain combines TRBV7-8 with TRBJ1-1, with D perhaps matching TRBD1 (5 bases). With 2 bases removed from V and 5 bases from J, the gap between germline ends came to 12 bases. From germline, CDR1 is SGHVS and CDR2 FQNEAQ. This CDR3 region has 14 residues. CDR3 sequence reads: CASSLIRGWTEAFF. The CDR3 coding sequence is TGTGCCAGCAGCTTAATTCGGGGGTGGACTGAAGCTTTCTTT.

This clonotype was seen only a few times. This chain uses TRBV12-3 or TRBV12-4 with TRBJ2-4; the D gene is possibly TRBD2 (5 bases). Trimming left V 5 bases short and J 5 bases short, with 16 bases between. This CDR3 is built from 15 residues. The chain's CDR3 is CASSDSHGVQNIQYF. CDR3 in DNA: TGTGCCAGCAGTGATTCGCACGGGGTCCAAAACATTCAGTACTTC.

Concerning this clonotype itself: The germline gene is not matched at one end of the junction; a read error may be the cause. The V gene is TRBV11-2, the J gene TRBJ1-1, with D possibly matching TRBD1 (5 bases). Germline-derived CDR1 and CDR2 are SGHAT and FQNNGV. The CDR3 is made up of 16 amino acids. Here the CDR3 DNA reads TGTGCCAGCAGCTTTGGGCTACGGCAGGGCCACACTGGAGCTTTCTTT. It specifies CASSFGLRQGHTGAFF.

Regarding this clonotype: At one end, the junction sequence differs from germline, possibly due to a read error. The rearrangement joins TRBV24-1 to TRBJ2-6; D might be TRBD1 (5 bases). The CDR3 loop spans 16 amino acids. Germline loops: CDR1 KGHDR, CDR2 SFDVKD. The chain's CDR3 is CATSDGRRTGANALTF. The CDR3 region has the DNA TGTGCCACCAGTGATGGCAGGAGAACTGGGGCCAACGCCCTGACTTTC.

There are a few counts of this clonotype. The gene calls are TRBV12-3 or TRBV12-4 and TRBJ2-3; 9 nucleotides line up with TRBD2. The CDR3 loop spans 17 amino acids. V lost 6 bases and J lost 2; bases outside the gene matches: 12. The CDR3 loop is CASSTPSSGKFTDTQYF. For the CDR3, the DNA is TGTGCCAGCAGCACCCCTTCTAGCGGGAAATTCACAGATACGCAGTATTTT.

This chain links TRBV4-1 with TRBJ2-7; D unresolved. CDR1 MGHRA and CDR2 YSYEKL come from the germline V gene. The CDR3 totals 15 residues. V was trimmed by 4 bases and J by 7 bases, leaving 20 bases between them. CDR3 sequence: CASSPTKSSYNEQYF. The CDR3 DNA is TGCGCCAGCAGCCCCACCAAAAGCTCCTACAATGAGCAGTACTTC.